The source of this T cell receptor beta chain is a study of Ad26.COV2.S vaccination and SARS-CoV-2 variants. The method was immunoSEQ multiplex PCR; TCRdb's version includes in-frame clones alone and lacks a portion of them. The table shows 350,000 to 450,000 clones, with about nine tenths occurring only once. Treatment given: some 19 received Ad26.COV2.S at low or high dose, single or two shots; 5 received placebo; per-sample allocation not given. Day 63 after the first vaccine or placebo injection was the time point for sampling. The CDR3 contains 17 residues. Germline V gives CDR1 LGHNA, CDR2 YNFKEQ. V shed 0 bases, J shed 0 bases, and the junction held 4 bases outside the gene matches.

This receptor was obtained from a person aged 18-60 years who received the Ad26.COV2.S COVID-19 vaccine or a placebo. J is TRBJ2-4 and V is TRBV4-2; TRBD2 aligns across 8 bases. The sample consisted of peripheral blood, taken in a trial of Ad26.COV2.S vaccine versus placebo. This chain's CDR3 is CASSQDRGGLAKNIQYF. CDR3 nucleotides: TGTGCCAGCAGCCAAGATCGCGGGGGGTTAGCCAAAAACATTCAGTACTTC.